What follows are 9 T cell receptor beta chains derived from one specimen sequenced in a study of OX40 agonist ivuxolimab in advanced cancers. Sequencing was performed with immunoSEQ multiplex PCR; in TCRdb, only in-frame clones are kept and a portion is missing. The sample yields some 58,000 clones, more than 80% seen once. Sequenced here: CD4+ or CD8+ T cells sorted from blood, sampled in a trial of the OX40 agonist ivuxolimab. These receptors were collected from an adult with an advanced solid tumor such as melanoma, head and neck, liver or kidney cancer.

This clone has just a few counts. CDR3 sequence (DNA): TGCGCCAGCAGCTTGCAACAGGGTCCCTACGAGCAGTACTTC. Its protein is CASSLQQGPYEQYF. The V gene is TRBV5-1, the J gene TRBJ2-7; the D gene is possibly TRBD1 (6 bases). Germline V gives CDR1 SGHRS, CDR2 YFSETQ. The V end was cut by 1 base, the J end by 2 bases, with 10 bases between. CDR3 size: 14 residues. The variable domain in full, completed from reference TRBV5-1 and TRBJ2-7, reads KAGVTQTPRYLIKTRGQQVTLSCSPISGHRSVSWYQQTPGQGLQFLFEYFSETQRNKGNFPGRFSGRQFSNSRSEMNVSTLELGDSALYLCASSLQQGPYEQYFGPGTRLTVT.

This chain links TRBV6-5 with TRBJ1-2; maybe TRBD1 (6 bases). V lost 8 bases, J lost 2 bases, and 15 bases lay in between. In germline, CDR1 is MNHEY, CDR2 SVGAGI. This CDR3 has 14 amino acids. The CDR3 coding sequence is TGTGCCAGCGACCGGGGGGGCTTAAACTATGGCTACACCTTC. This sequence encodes CASDRGGLNYGYTF.

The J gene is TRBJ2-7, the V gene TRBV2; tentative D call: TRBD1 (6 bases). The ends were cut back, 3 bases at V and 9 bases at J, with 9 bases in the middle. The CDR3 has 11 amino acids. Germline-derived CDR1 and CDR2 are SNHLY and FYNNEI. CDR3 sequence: CASSEGAPQYV. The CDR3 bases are TGTGCCAGCAGTGAGGGGGCCCCGCAGTACGTC.

CDR3 in amino acids: CASSAGPTRVQPQHF. CDR3 nucleotides: TGTGCCAGCAGCGCCGGGCCCACCCGGGTCCAGCCCCAGCATTTT. This chain links TRBV21-1 with TRBJ1-5. TRBV21-1 is deemed a pseudogene. The CDR3 is 15 residues long.

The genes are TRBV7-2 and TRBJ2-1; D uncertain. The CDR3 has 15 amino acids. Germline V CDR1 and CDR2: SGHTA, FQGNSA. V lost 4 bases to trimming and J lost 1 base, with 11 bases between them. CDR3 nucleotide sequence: TGTGCCAGCAGCTCCTACGCCCTATCCTACAATGAGCAGTTCTTC. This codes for CASSSYALSYNEQFF. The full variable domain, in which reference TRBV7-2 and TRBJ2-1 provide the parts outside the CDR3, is GAGVSQSPSNKVTEKGKDVELRCDPISGHTALYWYRQSLGQGLEFLIYFQGNSAPDKSGLPSDRFSAERTGGSVSTLTIQRTQQEDSAVYLCASSSYALSYNEQFFGPGTRLTVL.

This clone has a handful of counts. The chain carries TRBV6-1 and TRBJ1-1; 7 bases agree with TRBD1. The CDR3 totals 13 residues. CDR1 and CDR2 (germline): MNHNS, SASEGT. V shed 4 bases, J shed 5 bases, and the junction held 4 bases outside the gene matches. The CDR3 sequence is CASSGYRGTEAFF. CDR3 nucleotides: TGTGCCAGCAGTGGCTACAGGGGAACTGAAGCTTTCTTT.

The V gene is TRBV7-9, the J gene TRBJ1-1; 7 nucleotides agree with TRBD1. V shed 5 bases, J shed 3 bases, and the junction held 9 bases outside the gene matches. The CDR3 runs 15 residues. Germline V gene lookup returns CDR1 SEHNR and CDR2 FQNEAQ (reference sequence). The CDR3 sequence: CASSIWTGLDTEAFF. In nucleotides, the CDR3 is TGTGCCAGCAGCATCTGGACAGGCTTGGACACTGAAGCTTTCTTT.

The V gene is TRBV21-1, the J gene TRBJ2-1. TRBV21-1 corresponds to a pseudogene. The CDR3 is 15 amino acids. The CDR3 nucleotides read TGTGCCAGCAGCAAAATCCCCACCTGGGGGAATGAGCAGTTCTTC. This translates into CASSKIPTWGNEQFF.

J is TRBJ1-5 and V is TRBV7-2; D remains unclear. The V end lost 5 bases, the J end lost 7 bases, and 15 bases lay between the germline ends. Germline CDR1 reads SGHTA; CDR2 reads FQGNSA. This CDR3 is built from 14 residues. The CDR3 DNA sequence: TGTGCCAGCAGCGAGAGGGCGGGAGGACAGCCCCAGCATTTT. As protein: CASSERAGGQPQHF. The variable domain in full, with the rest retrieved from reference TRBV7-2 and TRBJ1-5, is GAGVSQSPSNKVTEKGKDVELRCDPISGHTALYWYRQSLGQGLEFLIYFQGNSAPDKSGLPSDRFSAERTGGSVSTLTIQRTQQEDSAVYLCASSERAGGQPQHFGDGTRLSIL.